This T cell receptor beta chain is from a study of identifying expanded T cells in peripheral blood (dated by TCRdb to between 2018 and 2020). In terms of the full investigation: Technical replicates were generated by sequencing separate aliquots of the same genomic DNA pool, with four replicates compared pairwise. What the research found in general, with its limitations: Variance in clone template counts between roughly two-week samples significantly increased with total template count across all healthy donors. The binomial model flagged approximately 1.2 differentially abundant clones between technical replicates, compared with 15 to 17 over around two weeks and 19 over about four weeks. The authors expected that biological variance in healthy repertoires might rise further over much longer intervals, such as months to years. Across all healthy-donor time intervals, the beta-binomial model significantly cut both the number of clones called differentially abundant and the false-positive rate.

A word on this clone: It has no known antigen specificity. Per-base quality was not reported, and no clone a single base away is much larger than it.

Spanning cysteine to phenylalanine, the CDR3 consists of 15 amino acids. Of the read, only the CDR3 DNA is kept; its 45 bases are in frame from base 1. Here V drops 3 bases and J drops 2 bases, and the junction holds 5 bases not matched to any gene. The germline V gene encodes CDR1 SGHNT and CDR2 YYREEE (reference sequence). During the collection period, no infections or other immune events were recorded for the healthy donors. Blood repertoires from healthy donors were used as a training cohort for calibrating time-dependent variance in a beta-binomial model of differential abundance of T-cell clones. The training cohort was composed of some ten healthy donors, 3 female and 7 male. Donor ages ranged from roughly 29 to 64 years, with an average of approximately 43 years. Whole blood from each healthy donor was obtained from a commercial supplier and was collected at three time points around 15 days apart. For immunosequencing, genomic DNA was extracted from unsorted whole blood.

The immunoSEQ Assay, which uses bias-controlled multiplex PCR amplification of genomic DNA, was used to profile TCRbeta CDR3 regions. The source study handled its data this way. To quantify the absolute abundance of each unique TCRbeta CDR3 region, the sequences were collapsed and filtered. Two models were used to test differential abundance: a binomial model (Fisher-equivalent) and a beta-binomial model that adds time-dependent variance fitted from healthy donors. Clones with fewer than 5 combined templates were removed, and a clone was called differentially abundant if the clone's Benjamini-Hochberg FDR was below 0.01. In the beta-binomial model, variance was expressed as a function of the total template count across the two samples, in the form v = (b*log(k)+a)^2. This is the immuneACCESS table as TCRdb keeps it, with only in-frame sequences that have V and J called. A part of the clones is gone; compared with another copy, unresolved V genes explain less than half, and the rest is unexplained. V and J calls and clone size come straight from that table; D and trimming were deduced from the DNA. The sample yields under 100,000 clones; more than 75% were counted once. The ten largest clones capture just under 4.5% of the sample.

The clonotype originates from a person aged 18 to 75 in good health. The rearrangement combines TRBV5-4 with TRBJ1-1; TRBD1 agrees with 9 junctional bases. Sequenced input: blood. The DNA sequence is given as TGTGCCAGCAGCTCCCGGGACAGGGCAAACACTGAAGCTTTCTTT. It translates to CASSSRDRANTEAFF.